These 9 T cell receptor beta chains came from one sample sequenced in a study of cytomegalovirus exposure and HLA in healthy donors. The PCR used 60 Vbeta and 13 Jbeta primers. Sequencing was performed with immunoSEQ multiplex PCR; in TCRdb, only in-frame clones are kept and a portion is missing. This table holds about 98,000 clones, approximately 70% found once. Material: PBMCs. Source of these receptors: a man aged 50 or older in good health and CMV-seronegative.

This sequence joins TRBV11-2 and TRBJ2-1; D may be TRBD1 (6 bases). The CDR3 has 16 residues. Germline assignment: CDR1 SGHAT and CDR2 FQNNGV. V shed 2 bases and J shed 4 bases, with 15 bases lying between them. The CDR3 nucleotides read TGTGCCAGCAGCTTAATTTCCGGGACACCATACAATGAGCAGTTCTTC. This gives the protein CASSLISGTPYNEQFF.

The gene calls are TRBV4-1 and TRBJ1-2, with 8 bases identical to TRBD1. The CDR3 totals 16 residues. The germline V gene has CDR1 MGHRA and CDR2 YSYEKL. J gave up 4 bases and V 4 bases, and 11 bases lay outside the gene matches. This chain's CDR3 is CASSLTDRVVSYGYTF. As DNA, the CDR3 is TGCGCCAGCAGCCTAACGGACAGGGTAGTTAGCTATGGCTACACCTTC.

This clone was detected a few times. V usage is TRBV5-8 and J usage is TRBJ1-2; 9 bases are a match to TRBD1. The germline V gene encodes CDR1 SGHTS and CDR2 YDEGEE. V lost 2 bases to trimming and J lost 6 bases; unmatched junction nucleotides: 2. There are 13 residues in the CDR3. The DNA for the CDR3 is TGTGCCAGCAGCTTAAGGGACAGGGATGGCTACACCTTC. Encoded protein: CASSLRDRDGYTF.

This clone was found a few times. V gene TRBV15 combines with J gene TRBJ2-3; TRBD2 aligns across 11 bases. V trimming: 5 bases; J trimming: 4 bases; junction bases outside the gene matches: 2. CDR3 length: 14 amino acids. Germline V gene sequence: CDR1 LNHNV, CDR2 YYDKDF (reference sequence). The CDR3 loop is CATSLSGGADTQYF. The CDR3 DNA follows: TGTGCCACCAGCCTTAGCGGGGGGGCAGATACGCAGTATTTT.

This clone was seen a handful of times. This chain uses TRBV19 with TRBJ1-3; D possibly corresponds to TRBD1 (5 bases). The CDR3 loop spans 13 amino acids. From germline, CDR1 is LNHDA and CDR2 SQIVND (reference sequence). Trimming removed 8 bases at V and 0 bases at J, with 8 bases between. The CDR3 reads CASRDSSGNTIYF. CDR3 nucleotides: TGTGCCAGTCGAGACAGCTCTGGAAACACCATATATTTT.

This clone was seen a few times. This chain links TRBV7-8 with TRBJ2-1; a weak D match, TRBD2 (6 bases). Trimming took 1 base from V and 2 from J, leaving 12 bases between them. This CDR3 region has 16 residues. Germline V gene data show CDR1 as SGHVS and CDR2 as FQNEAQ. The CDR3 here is CASSLVTGDPYNEQFF. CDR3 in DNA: TGTGCCAGCAGCTTAGTGACGGGAGATCCCTACAATGAGCAGTTCTTC. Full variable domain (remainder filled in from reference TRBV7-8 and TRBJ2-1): GAGVSQSPRYKVAKRGQDVALRCDPISGHVSLFWYQQALGQGPEFLTYFQNEAQLDKSGLPSDRFFAERPEGSVSTLKIQRTQQEDSAVYLCASSLVTGDPYNEQFFGPGTRLTVL.

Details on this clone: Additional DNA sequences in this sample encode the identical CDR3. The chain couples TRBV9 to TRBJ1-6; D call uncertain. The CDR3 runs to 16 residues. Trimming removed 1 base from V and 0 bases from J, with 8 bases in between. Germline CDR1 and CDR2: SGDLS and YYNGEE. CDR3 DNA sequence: TGTGCCAGCAGCGTATCGGGAAGCTCCTATAATTCACCCCTCCACTTT. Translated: CASSVSGSSYNSPLHF.

The CDR3 spells CASSLAGTENSPLHF. The CDR3 bases are TGTGCCAGCAGCTTAGCCGGGACAGAAAATTCACCCCTCCACTTT. The chain employs TRBV7-9 and TRBJ1-6, with 7 bases matching TRBD1. The germline CDR1 and CDR2 sequences are SEHNR and FQNEAQ (reference sequence). The V and J ends lost 0 bases and 7 bases, in that order; junction bases with no gene match: 3. The CDR3 is 15 residues long.

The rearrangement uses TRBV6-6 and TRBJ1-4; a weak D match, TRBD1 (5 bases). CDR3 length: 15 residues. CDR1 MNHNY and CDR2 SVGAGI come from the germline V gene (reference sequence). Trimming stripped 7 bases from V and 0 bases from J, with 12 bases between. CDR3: CASTPDSATNEKLFF. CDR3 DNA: TGTGCCAGCACTCCAGACAGTGCAACTAATGAAAAACTGTTTTTT.